Listed below are T cell receptor beta chains from one sample, sequenced in a study of cytomegalovirus exposure and HLA in healthy donors. The method was immunoSEQ multiplex PCR; TCRdb's version includes in-frame clones alone and lacks a portion of them. This sample contains around 75,000 clones. Material: PBMCs. All receptors come from a man between 45 and 60 years old in good health and CMV-seropositive. Each CDR3 is given with its conserved first and last residue. The D gene is left open where the match is weak.

D gene	V gene	J gene	CDR3 protein	CDR3 DNA
NA	TRBV7-9	TRBJ2-4	CASSLGRGAKNIQYF	TGTGCCAGCAGCTTGGGCCGAGGGGCCAAAAACATTCAGTACTTC
NA	TRBV29-1	TRBJ1-2	CSVLPNLLRGNGYTF	TGCAGCGTCCTTCCGAACCTCCTCAGGGGTAATGGCTACACCTTC
NA	TRBV10-3	TRBJ1-1	CAISDRGVNTEAFF	TGTGCCATCAGTGACAGGGGTGTCAACACTGAAGCTTTCTTT
NA	TRBV18	TRBJ1-2	CASSPGITSVYGYTF	TGTGCCAGCTCACCAGGTATCACATCAGTCTATGGCTACACCTTC
NA	TRBV5-1	TRBJ1-1	CASSFLPENTEAFF	TGCGCCAGCAGCTTCCTACCTGAGAACACTGAAGCTTTCTTT
NA	TRBV6-1	TRBJ1-1	CASSLARGTEAFF	TGTGCCAGCAGCCTCGCCAGGGGAACTGAAGCTTTCTTT
NA	TRBV5-1	TRBJ2-2	CASSPDRWSGELFF	TGCGCCAGCAGCCCTGATAGATGGTCCGGGGAGCTGTTTTTT
TRBD1	TRBV7-3	TRBJ1-5	CASSPTGGSNQPQHF	TGTGCCAGCAGCCCAACAGGGGGCTCTAATCAGCCCCAGCATTTT
TRBD2	TRBV5-4	TRBJ2-2	CASRIGTSGLNTGELFF	TGTGCCAGCAGGATAGGGACTAGCGGGCTTAACACCGGGGAGCTGTTTTTT
NA	TRBV7-9	TRBJ1-1	CATIRGATEAFF	TGTGCCACCATTCGCGGGGCCACTGAAGCTTTCTTT
NA	TRBV19	TRBJ2-2	CASSMRDSVDGELFF	TGTGCCAGTAGTATGCGTGACAGCGTAGACGGGGAGCTGTTTTTT
TRBD1	TRBV5-1	TRBJ2-7	CASSLEAGGQYEQYF	TGCGCCAGCAGCTTGGAGGCAGGGGGTCAGTACGAGCAGTACTTC
TRBD2	TRBV4-1	TRBJ2-1	CASSLTSGTYNEQFF	TGCGCCAGCAGCCTTACTAGCGGGACCTACAATGAGCAGTTCTTC
NA	TRBV5-1	TRBJ2-2	CASSLDGAGGELFF	TGCGCCAGCAGCTTAGATGGGGCCGGCGGGGAGCTGTTTTTT
TRBD1	TRBV10-3	TRBJ1-2	CAISYDRGRNYGYTF	TGTGCCATCAGCTATGACAGGGGTCGTAACTATGGCTACACCTTC
TRBD1	TRBV4-1	TRBJ1-5	CASSLGQGKTQPQHF	TGCGCCAGCAGCCTGGGACAGGGAAAGACTCAGCCCCAGCATTTT
TRBD1	TRBV5-1	TRBJ1-6	CASSLTGGFQNSPLHF	TGCGCCAGCAGCTTGACAGGGGGCTTTCAAAATTCACCCCTCCACTTT
NA	TRBV12-2	TRBJ2-3	CASRPWRATSGGAQDTQYF	TGTGCAAGTCGTCCATGGCGGGCTACTAGCGGGGGGGCCCAAGATACGCAGTATTTT
NA	TRBV7-9	TRBJ2-3	CASSLVTGRTDTQYF	TGTGCCAGCAGCTTAGTGACAGGTCGCACAGATACGCAGTATTTT
NA	TRBV7-9	TRBJ1-4	CASSLGGEDEKLFF	TGTGCCAGCAGCTTGGGAGGGGAGGACGAAAAACTGTTTTTT
TRBD1	TRBV6-6	TRBJ1-6	CASRSDRGNSPLHF	TGTGCCAGCAGATCTGACAGGGGGAATTCACCCCTCCACTTT
NA	TRBV5-1	TRBJ2-7	CASTLLDRPYEQYF	TGCGCCAGCACTCTGCTTGACAGACCCTACGAGCAGTACTTC
NA	TRBV15	TRBJ1-5	CATTHVGEVNQPQHF	TGTGCCACCACTCACGTGGGGGAGGTGAATCAGCCCCAGCATTTT